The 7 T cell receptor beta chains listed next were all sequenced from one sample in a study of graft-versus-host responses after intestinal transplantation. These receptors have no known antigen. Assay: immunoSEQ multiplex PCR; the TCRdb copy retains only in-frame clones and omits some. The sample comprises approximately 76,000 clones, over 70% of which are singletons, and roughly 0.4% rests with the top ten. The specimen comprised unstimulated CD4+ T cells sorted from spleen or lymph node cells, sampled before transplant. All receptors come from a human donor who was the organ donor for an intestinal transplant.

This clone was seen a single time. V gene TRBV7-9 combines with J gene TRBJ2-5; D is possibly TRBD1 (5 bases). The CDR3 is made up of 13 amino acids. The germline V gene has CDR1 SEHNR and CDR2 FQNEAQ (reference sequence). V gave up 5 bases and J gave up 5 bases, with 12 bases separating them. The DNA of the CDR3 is TGTGCCAGCAGCGGCAGGGTCGCGGAGACCCAGTACTTC. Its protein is CASSGRVAETQYF.

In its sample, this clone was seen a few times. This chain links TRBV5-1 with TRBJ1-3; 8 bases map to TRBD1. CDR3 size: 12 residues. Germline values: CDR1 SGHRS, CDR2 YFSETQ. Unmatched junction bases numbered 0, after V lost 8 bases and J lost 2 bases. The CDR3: CARTGAGNTIYF. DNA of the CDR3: TGCGCCAGGACAGGGGCTGGAAACACCATATATTTT. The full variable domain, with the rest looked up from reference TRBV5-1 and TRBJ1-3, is KAGVTQTPRYLIKTRGQQVTLSCSPISGHRSVSWYQQTPGQGLQFLFEYFSETQRNKGNFPGRFSGRQFSNSRSEMNVSTLELGDSALYLCARTGAGNTIYFGEGSWLTVV.

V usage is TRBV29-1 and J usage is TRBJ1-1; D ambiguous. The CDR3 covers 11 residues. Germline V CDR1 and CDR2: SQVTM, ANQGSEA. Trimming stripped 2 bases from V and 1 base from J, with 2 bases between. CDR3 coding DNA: TGCAGCGTTGAACAGAACACTGAAGCTTTCTTT. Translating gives CSVEQNTEAFF.

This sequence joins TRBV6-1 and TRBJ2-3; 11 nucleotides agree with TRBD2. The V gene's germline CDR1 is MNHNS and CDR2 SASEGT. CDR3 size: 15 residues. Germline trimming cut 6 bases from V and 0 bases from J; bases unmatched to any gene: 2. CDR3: CASRGLAASTDTQYF. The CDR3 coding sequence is TGTGCCAGCAGGGGACTAGCGGCAAGCACAGATACGCAGTATTTT.

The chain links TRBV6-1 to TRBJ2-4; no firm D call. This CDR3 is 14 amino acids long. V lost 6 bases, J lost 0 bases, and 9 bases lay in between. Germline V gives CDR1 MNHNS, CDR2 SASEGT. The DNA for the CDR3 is TGTGCCAGCAGCCCCCTAATAGCCAAAAACATTCAGTACTTC. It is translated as CASSPLIAKNIQYF.

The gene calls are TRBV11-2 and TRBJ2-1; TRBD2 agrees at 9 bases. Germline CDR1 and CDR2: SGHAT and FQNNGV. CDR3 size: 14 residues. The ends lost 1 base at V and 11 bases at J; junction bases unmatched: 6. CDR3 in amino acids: CASSLVGLAGKQFF. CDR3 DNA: TGTGCCAGCAGCTTAGTGGGTCTAGCGGGGAAGCAGTTCTTC.

The CDR3 sequence: CASSPRVSDRGYYEQYV. The CDR3 nucleotides are TGTGCCAGCAGCCCCCGGGTCTCAGATCGAGGATACTACGAGCAGTACGTC. The chain recombines TRBV7-2 with TRBJ2-7; no clear D. Germline V gene data show CDR1 as SGHTA and CDR2 as FQGNSA. V was cut by 5 bases and J by 3 bases, with 23 bases left in between. The length of the CDR3 is 17 residues.